What follows are 30 T cell receptor beta chains derived from one specimen sequenced in a study of T cells in Graves' hyperthyroidism and ophthalmopathy. Researchers amplified the TCR beta CDR3 regions from RNA transcripts. When the TCR CDR3 underwent first-round RT-PCR, the HTBI primer set was used. TCRdb passed the multiplex PCR reads through MiXCR, listing each CDR3 protein once. This table has around 800,000 distinct CDR3 sequences, over 35% appearing once. The material sequenced was blood. Every receptor here comes from a man between 18 and 29 years old with Graves' hyperthyroidism.

There are a few counts of this clonotype. This chain connects TRBV19 to TRBJ2-7; D is unclear. The CDR3 is 15 residues long. Germline V gene sequence: CDR1 LNHDA, CDR2 SQIVND (reference sequence). V was pared by 1 base and J by 5 bases, with 15 bases between. CDR3 amino acids: CASSIVKTSWDEQYF. The CDR3 DNA reads as TGTGCCAGTAGTATAGTGAAAACTTCGTGGGACGAGCAGTACTTC.

The CDR3 DNA follows: TGTGCCAGCAGCTTAGACACAGGGTATCCCTACGAGCAGTACTTC. It encodes CASSLDTGYPYEQYF. The chain employs TRBV7-2 and TRBJ2-7; TRBD1 might be the D (6 bases). CDR1 and CDR2 from the germline V gene are SGHTA and FQGNSA. V dropped 1 base and J dropped 2 bases, with 12 bases sitting between them. This CDR3 comprises 15 residues.

This clonotype was detected a few times. The rearrangement links TRBV4-1 to TRBJ1-1; D remains ambiguous. CDR3 size: 15 residues. CDR1 MGHRA and CDR2 YSYEKL come from the germline V gene. Between the trimmed V and J ends, which lost 4 bases and 0 bases, there was a span of 12 bases. The CDR3 sequence: CASSLPSTMNTEAFF. DNA of the CDR3: TGCGCCAGCAGCCTCCCCAGTACGATGAACACTGAAGCTTTCTTT.

This rearrangement joins TRBV5-1 to TRBJ1-1, with D perhaps TRBD1 (5 bases). This CDR3 has 14 residues. The V end lost 4 bases, the J end lost 1 base, and 11 bases lay between the germline ends. CDR1 and CDR2 (germline): SGHRS, YFSETQ. CDR3 sequence (DNA): TGCGCCAGCAGCCCGGAGGGGTCGAACACTGAAGCTTTCTTT. Its translation is CASSPEGSNTEAFF. Full variable domain (rest looked up from reference TRBV5-1 and TRBJ1-1): KAGVTQTPRYLIKTRGQQVTLSCSPISGHRSVSWYQQTPGQGLQFLFEYFSETQRNKGNFPGRFSGRQFSNSRSEMNVSTLELGDSALYLCASSPEGSNTEAFFGQGTRLTVV.

The chain employs TRBV29-1 and TRBJ1-2, with 9 bases matching TRBD1. This CDR3 is built from 10 residues. Germline CDR1 SQVTM, CDR2 ANQGSEA. J gave up 8 bases and V 7 bases, and 2 bases lay outside the gene matches. The DNA for the CDR3 is TGCAGCGCTGGGACAGGGGGCTACACCTTC. Translated: CSAGTGGYTF.

At least ten counts were recorded for this clonotype. The genes are TRBV5-1 and TRBJ1-1, with TRBD1 as a possible D gene (5 bases). The V gene lost 0 bases and the J gene lost 5 bases, with 17 bases spanning the gap. This CDR3 contains 16 residues. The germline V gene encodes CDR1 SGHRS and CDR2 YFSETQ. This CDR3 reads CASSLGLRDRGTEAFF. DNA for the CDR3: TGCGCCAGCAGCTTGGGGTTGAGGGATCGGGGGACTGAAGCTTTCTTT.

There are a few counts of this clonotype. The V call is TRBV7-9, the J call TRBJ2-5; D not resolved. The V and J ends lost 1 base and 5 bases respectively, with 11 bases between them. Germline V gives CDR1 SEHNR, CDR2 FQNEAQ (reference sequence). The CDR3 sequence is 14 residues long. Here the CDR3 DNA reads TGTGCCAGCAGCTTAGTCCAGGTAGATGAGACCCAGTACTTC. It specifies CASSLVQVDETQYF.

In this sample, this clonotype turned up once. This rearrangement joins TRBV5-1 to TRBJ2-2; the D is unclear. The CDR3 loop spans 15 amino acids. Germline-derived CDR1 and CDR2 are SGHRS and YFSETQ. The V end lost 0 bases, the J end lost 2 bases, and 8 bases lay between the germline ends. The CDR3 loop is CASSLDPPNTGELFF. The CDR3 DNA reads as TGCGCCAGCAGCTTGGATCCACCAAACACCGGGGAGCTGTTTTTT.

This sequence joins TRBV6-6 and TRBJ2-7; 8 bases align to TRBD1. Germline V gene lookup returns CDR1 MNHNY and CDR2 SVGAGI (reference sequence). There are 16 residues in the CDR3. Unmatched junction bases numbered 5, after V lost 1 base and J lost 0 bases. Here the CDR3 DNA reads TGTGCCAGCAGTTACTATGGACAGGGAGGCTCCTACGAGCAGTACTTC. Its protein product is CASSYYGQGGSYEQYF.

This clonotype came up many times. This chain connects TRBV4-1 to TRBJ1-2; no clear D gene. From germline, CDR1 is MGHRA and CDR2 YSYEKL. This CDR3 comprises 15 residues. The germline V and J ends were trimmed by 0 bases and 5 bases, with 13 bases remaining between them. The CDR3 here is CASSQDRRAVYGYTF. CDR3 nucleotides: TGCGCCAGCAGCCAAGATCGTAGGGCAGTTTATGGCTACACCTTC.

This clonotype was seen repeatedly, ten times or more. The gene calls are TRBV7-6 and TRBJ1-1; 7 bases are a match to TRBD1. This CDR3 has 15 residues. Germline-derived CDR1 and CDR2 are SGHVS and FNYEAQ. Trimming removed 3 bases from V and 4 bases from J; junction bases left unmatched: 8. The CDR3 loop reads CASSFYADRATEAFF. In DNA, the CDR3 is TGTGCCAGCAGCTTTTACGCCGACAGGGCCACTGAAGCTTTCTTT.

To note about this clonotype: Possible read error: a much larger clone is one base away. The rearrangement uses TRBV7-2 and TRBJ1-1; D remains unclear. Germline V gene lookup returns CDR1 SGHTA and CDR2 FQGNSA. The CDR3 sequence is 14 residues long. Trimming stripped 7 bases from V and 5 bases from J, with 17 bases between. CDR3 residues: CASTHAGIGTEAFF. The CDR3 DNA follows: TGTGCCAGCACTCACGCCGGGATTGGGACTGAAGCTTTCTTT.

This chain uses TRBV25-1 with TRBJ1-1; D uncertain. The CDR3 runs to 15 residues. The germline gives CDR1 MGHDK, CDR2 SYGVNS. V was shortened by 6 bases and J by 6 bases, with 20 bases between the two germline ends. The CDR3 region is CASRVSNDGRAEAFF. The CDR3 DNA reads TGTGCCAGCAGAGTCTCTAACGACGGGAGAGCTGAAGCTTTCTTT.

This clonotype came up a few times. The CDR3 protein is CASSWTGDTGELFF. The CDR3, as DNA: TGCGCCAGCAGCTGGACAGGAGACACCGGGGAGCTGTTTTTT. V usage is TRBV5-1 and J usage is TRBJ2-2; 7 bases map to TRBD1. The V and J ends lost 3 bases and 3 bases, in that order; junction bases with no gene match: 2. Germline V lookup: CDR1 SGHRS, CDR2 YFSETQ. This CDR3 has 14 amino acids.

This clonotype occurred many times. V gene TRBV7-6 combines with J gene TRBJ1-3; D gene uncertain. CDR1 SGHVS and CDR2 FNYEAQ come from the germline V gene. Between the trimmed V and J ends, which lost 1 base and 8 bases, there was a span of 12 bases. The CDR3 runs 14 residues. The CDR3 bases are TGTGCCAGCAGCTTAGGGAGCGGCGTTGACACCATATATTTT. This codes for CASSLGSGVDTIYF.

The J gene is TRBJ1-1, the V gene TRBV24-1, with a possible D match to TRBD1 (6 bases). Germline-derived CDR1 and CDR2 are KGHDR and SFDVKD. CDR3 length equals 14 residues. Trimming cost V 8 bases and J 3 bases, with 15 bases left between them. Here the CDR3 DNA reads TGTGCCACCACCCCTACAGGGAGCGACACTGAAGCTTTCTTT. As protein: CATTPTGSDTEAFF.

The chain uses TRBV29-1 and TRBJ1-2; 7 bases are shared with TRBD1. This CDR3 region has 13 residues. With 4 bases clipped from V and 6 bases from J, the junction kept 8 bases outside the gene matches. In germline, CDR1 is SQVTM, CDR2 ANQGSEA. The CDR3 loop reads CSVGQGLGDGYTF. The CDR3 coding sequence is TGCAGCGTTGGACAGGGCCTTGGCGATGGCTACACCTTC.

As for this clonotype: A read error is possible here, since a much larger clone lies one base away. The CDR3 carries no conserved terminal phenylalanine or tryptophan, so it likely arises from a read error. V and J are TRBV9 and TRBJ2-7; the D is unclear. V was cut by 5 bases and J by 4 bases, with 10 bases left in between. Germline loops: CDR1 SGDLS, CDR2 YYNGEE. The length of the CDR3 is 12 residues. In nucleotides, the CDR3 is TGTGCCAGCAGAGGCGGACGGTACGAGCAGTACCTC. Its translation: CASRGGRYEQYL.

About this clonotype itself: A much larger clonotype is one base distant, so this may be a read error. Written as DNA, the CDR3 is TGTGCCGGCAGCAGACGGGCCTACGAGCAGTACTTC. Its translation is CAGSRRAYEQYF. The chain combines TRBV7-9 with TRBJ2-7; D is uncertain. The germline gives CDR1 SEHNR, CDR2 FQNEAQ (reference sequence). The CDR3 contains 12 residues. Full variable domain (missing parts from reference TRBV7-9 and TRBJ2-7): DTGVSQNPRHKITKRGQNVTFRCDPISEHNRLYWYRQTLGQGPEFLTYFQNEAQLEKSRLLSDRFSAERPKGSFSTLEIQRTEQGDSAMYLCAGSRRAYEQYFGPGTRLTVT.

The CDR3: CASSPSLSTEAFF. The CDR3 DNA reads as TGTGCCAGCAGCCCTTCTTTGAGCACTGAAGCTTTCTTT. The V gene is TRBV12-3 or TRBV12-4, the J gene TRBJ1-1; D ambiguous. V was cut by 6 bases and J by 4 bases, with 12 bases left in between. This CDR3 spans 13 amino acids.

Concerning this clonotype itself: A much larger clone lies a single base off, so this may be a read error. The chain employs TRBV7-6 and TRBJ2-7; TRBD2 matches at 12 bases. CDR1 is SGHVS, CDR2 FNYEAQ, per germline. This CDR3 is built from 15 residues. CDR3 sequence: CAGSPGLAGTYEQYF. The CDR3 region has the DNA TGTGCCGGCAGCCCCGGACTAGCGGGAACCTACGAGCAGTACTTC.

This clonotype came up a few times. The chain combines TRBV7-6 with TRBJ2-7, with TRBD1 matching over 10 bases. The CDR3 loop spans 16 amino acids. J was trimmed by 5 bases and V by 1 base; bases with no gene match: 8. Germline CDR1 is SGHVS and CDR2 is FNYEAQ. The CDR3 is CASSLDPATGGDEQYF. The CDR3 DNA sequence: TGTGCCAGCAGCTTAGATCCTGCGACAGGGGGCGACGAGCAGTACTTC. The entire variable domain, with the rest obtained from reference TRBV7-6 and TRBJ2-7, is as follows: GAGVSQSPRYKVTKRGQDVALRCDPISGHVSLYWYRQALGQGPEFLTYFNYEAQQDKSGLPNDRFSAERPEGSISTLTIQRTEQRDSAMYRCASSLDPATGGDEQYFGPGTRLTVT.

This clonotype was detected a few times. The gene calls are TRBV5-1 and TRBJ1-2; 8 nucleotides match TRBD1. The CDR3 consists of 14 residues. CDR1 is SGHRS, CDR2 YFSETQ, per germline. V shed 4 bases, J shed 2 bases, and the junction held 4 bases outside the gene matches. The CDR3 region has the DNA TGCGCCAGCAGCCCACAGGGGGGGAACTATGGCTACACCTTC. It codes for CASSPQGGNYGYTF.

The chain has TRBV7-3 and TRBJ1-5; 7 nucleotides align to TRBD1. This CDR3 is 14 amino acids long. V was pared by 5 bases and J by 7 bases, with 8 bases of the junction left unmatched. CDR1 is SGHTA, CDR2 FQGTGA, per germline. The CDR3 bases are TGTGCCAGCAGCCCTACAGGGGTGAGACAGCCCCAGCATTTT. Amino acid sequence: CASSPTGVRQPQHF. The whole variable domain, filled in from reference TRBV7-3 and TRBJ1-5, reads GAGVSQTPSNKVTEKGKYVELRCDPISGHTALYWYRQSLGQGPEFLIYFQGTGAADDSGLPNDRFFAVRPEGSVSTLKIQRTERGDSAVYLCASSPTGVRQPQHFGDGTRLSIL.

The chain employs TRBV9 and TRBJ2-2; 12 positions match TRBD1. Germline CDR1 is SGDLS and CDR2 is YYNGEE. The CDR3 spans 18 residues. With 1 base clipped from V and 0 bases from J, the junction kept 4 bases outside the gene matches. CDR3 DNA sequence: TGTGCCAGCAGCGTACAGGGACAGGGGGCCGCGAACACCGGGGAGCTGTTTTTT. Its protein product is CASSVQGQGAANTGELFF.

Ten or more counts support this clonotype. The chain employs TRBV5-5 and TRBJ2-5, with 8 bases fitting TRBD1. The CDR3 consists of 14 residues. V gave up 5 bases and J gave up 2 bases; unmatched junction bases: 5. Germline V gene sequence: CDR1 SGHKS, CDR2 YYEKEE (reference sequence). The CDR3 reads CASRAGTGQETQYF. CDR3 DNA sequence: TGTGCCAGCAGGGCCGGGACAGGTCAAGAGACCCAGTACTTC.

The chain employs TRBV29-1 and TRBJ2-5, with D maybe TRBD1 (5 bases). The CDR3 extends over 9 amino acids. Germline CDR1 is SQVTM and CDR2 is ANQGSEA. This CDR3 is CRGRETQYF. CDR3 DNA: TGCAGGGGGCGGGAGACCCAGTACTTC. The complete variable domain, with remaining parts taken from reference TRBV29-1 and TRBJ2-5, reads SAVISQKPSRDICQRGTSLTIQCQVDSQVTMMFWYRQQPGQSLTLIATANQGSEATYESGFVIDKFPISRPNLTFSTLTVSNMSPEDSSIYLCRGRETQYFGPGTRLLVL.

The V gene is TRBV10-3, the J gene TRBJ1-5, with 9 bases fitting TRBD1. Germline CDR1 ENHRY, CDR2 SYGVKD. The ends lost 10 bases at V and 7 bases at J; junction bases unmatched: 8. This CDR3 has 13 residues. The CDR3 nucleotides read TGTGCCACCGGGACAGGGCCTCGGCAGCCCCAGCATTTT. Its protein is CATGTGPRQPQHF.

V and J are TRBV9 and TRBJ1-1, with D unclear. V gave up 4 bases and J gave up 3 bases, with 10 bases separating them. Germline CDR1 reads SGDLS; CDR2 reads YYNGEE. The CDR3 consists of 13 residues. The CDR3 nucleotides read TGTGCCAGCAGCTCCCCTCCTTACACTGAAGCTTTCTTT. This translates into CASSSPPYTEAFF.

The genes are TRBV19 and TRBJ1-2, with D tentatively TRBD1 (5 bases). V gave up 9 bases and J gave up 5 bases, with 19 bases separating them. This CDR3 is 14 amino acids long. Germline loops: CDR1 LNHDA, CDR2 SQIVND (reference sequence). CDR3: CASSPRAGQYGYTF. The CDR3, as DNA: TGTGCCAGCTCACCACGAGCAGGGCAGTATGGCTACACCTTC.